This is a list of T cell receptor beta chains from one sample in a study of human T cells and chemical hapten exposure. Each CDR3 protein gets one entry after TCRdb re-called the RACE reads with MiXCR. This sample yields fewer than 150,000 distinct CDR3 sequences, of which about an eighth are seen a single time; about 1.4% belongs to the top ten. Sequenced here: whole blood, sampled in connection with sensitization to the hapten diphenylcyclopropenone (DPC). Receptor source: a woman in her forties or fifties with alopecia areata. Some clones in this sample may be carry-over from other donors' samples. CDR3s include the opening cysteine and the closing phenylalanine or tryptophan. The D gene is left open where the match is weak. The size field is filled for only some rows; it gives once, few, many or a size class.

CDR3aa: CSARWQGGHQETQYF; CDR3nt: TGCAGTGCTAGATGGCAGGGTGGGCACCAAGAGACCCAGTACTTC; abundance: -; v_gene: TRBV20-1; d_gene: -; j_gene: TRBJ2-5
CDR3aa: CASSYRGANVLTF; CDR3nt: TGTGCCAGCAGTTACAGGGGGGCCAACGTCCTGACTTTC; abundance: few; v_gene: TRBV6-2/TRBV6-3; d_gene: -; j_gene: TRBJ2-6
CDR3aa: CASTRTDNQPQHF; CDR3nt: TGTGCCAGCACTAGGACGGACAATCAGCCCCAGCATTTT; abundance: -; v_gene: TRBV28; d_gene: -; j_gene: TRBJ1-5
CDR3aa: CSARDNGEKLFF; CDR3nt: TGCAGCGCCCGGGACAACGGAGAAAAACTGTTTTTT; abundance: many; v_gene: TRBV29-1; d_gene: -; j_gene: TRBJ1-4
CDR3aa: CASSWSGGELFF; CDR3nt: TGTGCCAGCAGTTGGAGCGGCGGGGAGCTGTTTTTT; abundance: -; v_gene: TRBV27; d_gene: -; j_gene: TRBJ2-2
CDR3aa: CSARTSGGSSYEQYF; CDR3nt: TGCAGTGCCAGAACTAGCGGGGGGAGCTCCTACGAGCAGTACTTC; abundance: -; v_gene: TRBV20-1; d_gene: TRBD2; j_gene: TRBJ2-7
CDR3aa: CASSVATYNEQFF; CDR3nt: TGTGCCAGCAGCGTAGCCACCTACAATGAGCAGTTCTTC; abundance: few; v_gene: TRBV9; d_gene: -; j_gene: TRBJ2-1
CDR3aa: CASSPYPGLAGGVPYEQYF; CDR3nt: TGTGCCAGCAGCCCCTACCCGGGACTAGCGGGAGGGGTACCCTACGAGCAGTACTTC; abundance: many; v_gene: TRBV11-2; d_gene: TRBD2; j_gene: TRBJ2-7
CDR3aa: CASRGTANTEAFF; CDR3nt: TGTGCCAGCAGGGGGACGGCGAACACTGAAGCTTTCTTT; abundance: few; v_gene: TRBV6-2/TRBV6-3; d_gene: -; j_gene: TRBJ1-1
CDR3aa: CASSEEPGNTEAFF; CDR3nt: TGTGCCAGCAGCGAGGAACCGGGGAACACTGAAGCTTTCTTT; abundance: few; v_gene: TRBV9; d_gene: -; j_gene: TRBJ1-1
CDR3aa: CASSLPSPGTGIGANVLTF; CDR3nt: TGTGCCAGCAGTTTACCCAGTCCCGGGACAGGGATTGGGGCCAACGTCCTGACTTTC; abundance: -; v_gene: TRBV12-3/TRBV12-4; d_gene: TRBD1; j_gene: TRBJ2-6
CDR3aa: CASSPKLALVEQFF; CDR3nt: TGTGCCAGCAGCCCTAAACTAGCTCTGGTGGAGCAGTTCTTC; abundance: -; v_gene: TRBV9; d_gene: -; j_gene: TRBJ2-1
CDR3aa: CASSPTPQGNTEAFF; CDR3nt: TGCGCCAGCAGCCCCACCCCACAGGGGAACACTGAAGCTTTCTTT; abundance: few; v_gene: TRBV5-1; d_gene: -; j_gene: TRBJ1-1
CDR3aa: CSADTSPSSYEQYF; CDR3nt: TGCAGTGCCGATACTAGCCCCAGCTCCTACGAGCAGTACTTC; abundance: -; v_gene: TRBV20-1; d_gene: -; j_gene: TRBJ2-7
CDR3aa: CASSQNTYEQYF; CDR3nt: TGTGCCAGCAGCCAGAATACCTACGAGCAGTACTTC; abundance: -; v_gene: TRBV7-8; d_gene: -; j_gene: TRBJ2-7
CDR3aa: CASSLASGVYNEQFF; CDR3nt: TGCGCCAGCAGCTTGGCTAGCGGGGTCTACAATGAGCAGTTCTTC; abundance: many; v_gene: TRBV5-1; d_gene: TRBD2; j_gene: TRBJ2-1
CDR3aa: CASRGEPYEQYF; CDR3nt: TGTGCCAGCAGGGGGGAGCCCTACGAGCAGTACTTC; abundance: few; v_gene: TRBV28; d_gene: -; j_gene: TRBJ2-7
CDR3aa: CASSLVRLLAGIETQYF; CDR3nt: TGTGCCAGCAGCTTAGTTCGGCTACTAGCGGGAATCGAGACCCAGTACTTC; abundance: -; v_gene: TRBV11-2; d_gene: TRBD2; j_gene: TRBJ2-5
CDR3aa: CASSLGQQAPNEQFF; CDR3nt: TGTGCCAGCAGTTTAGGACAGCAGGCCCCCAATGAGCAGTTCTTC; abundance: -; v_gene: TRBV28; d_gene: -; j_gene: TRBJ2-1
CDR3aa: CASSLTGGPSTQYF; CDR3nt: TGTGCCAGCAGCTTAACGGGAGGGCCGAGTACGCAGTATTTT; abundance: many; v_gene: TRBV7-2; d_gene: TRBD2; j_gene: TRBJ2-3
CDR3aa: CASSLEGGSTQYF; CDR3nt: TGTGCCAGCAGCTTAGAGGGAGGCTCGACCCAGTACTTC; abundance: -; v_gene: TRBV11-3; d_gene: -; j_gene: TRBJ2-5
CDR3aa: CASSPELLNEQFF; CDR3nt: TGTGCCAGCTCACCGGAGCTCCTAAATGAGCAGTTCTTC; abundance: -; v_gene: TRBV18; d_gene: -; j_gene: TRBJ2-1
CDR3aa: CASSLALTLGNTIYF; CDR3nt: TGTGCCAGCAGCTTAGCGTTGACGTTAGGAAACACCATATATTTT; abundance: many; v_gene: TRBV7-6; d_gene: -; j_gene: TRBJ1-3
CDR3aa: CSVVAGRARGANVLTF; CDR3nt: TGCAGCGTTGTGGCAGGGCGTGCTCGTGGGGCCAACGTCCTGACTTTC; abundance: -; v_gene: TRBV29-1; d_gene: -; j_gene: TRBJ2-6
CDR3aa: CASSPTRGPYEQYF; CDR3nt: TGTGCCAGCAGTCCCACTAGAGGACCCTACGAGCAGTACTTC; abundance: -; v_gene: TRBV27; d_gene: -; j_gene: TRBJ2-7
CDR3aa: CASSPTQGEGEKLFF; CDR3nt: TGTGCCAGCAGCCCGACGCAGGGGGAGGGTGAAAAACTGTTTTTT; abundance: many; v_gene: TRBV21-1; d_gene: -; j_gene: TRBJ1-4
CDR3aa: CASSLSQSYNEQFF; CDR3nt: TGTGCCAGCAGCTTATCCCAGTCCTACAATGAGCAGTTCTTC; abundance: -; v_gene: TRBV7-9; d_gene: -; j_gene: TRBJ2-1
CDR3aa: CASSFTGANTEAFF; CDR3nt: TGTGCCAGCAGCTTCACCGGGGCCAACACTGAAGCTTTCTTT; abundance: few; v_gene: TRBV12-3/TRBV12-4; d_gene: -; j_gene: TRBJ1-1
CDR3aa: CSVGAPGGANVLTF; CDR3nt: TGCAGCGTGGGGGCCCCCGGGGGGGCCAACGTCCTGACTTTC; abundance: -; v_gene: TRBV29-1; d_gene: -; j_gene: TRBJ2-6
CDR3aa: CSVEDLAGAGYEQYF; CDR3nt: TGCAGCGTTGAAGATTTAGCGGGAGCAGGGTACGAGCAGTACTTC; abundance: many; v_gene: TRBV29-1; d_gene: TRBD2; j_gene: TRBJ2-7
CDR3aa: CASSLKGSNEKLFF; CDR3nt: TGTGCCAGCAGCTTGAAGGGTTCTAATGAAAAACTGTTTTTT; abundance: few; v_gene: TRBV5-6; d_gene: -; j_gene: TRBJ1-4
CDR3aa: CASSPRTTARYEQYF; CDR3nt: TGTGCCAGCAGCCCCCGGACTACCGCGAGGTACGAGCAGTACTTC; abundance: few; v_gene: TRBV11-2; d_gene: -; j_gene: TRBJ2-7
CDR3aa: CASSFDTGIYGYTF; CDR3nt: TGTGCCAGCAGTTTCGACACAGGGATTTATGGCTACACCTTC; abundance: few; v_gene: TRBV12-3/TRBV12-4; d_gene: -; j_gene: TRBJ1-2
CDR3aa: CASSPVTDGKTQYF; CDR3nt: TGTGCCAGCAGTCCCGTGACAGATGGAAAGACCCAGTACTTC; abundance: -; v_gene: TRBV27; d_gene: -; j_gene: TRBJ2-5
CDR3aa: CASSLWQGNTEAFF; CDR3nt: TGTGCCAGCAGCTTATGGCAGGGAAACACTGAAGCTTTCTTT; abundance: many; v_gene: TRBV7-2; d_gene: -; j_gene: TRBJ1-1
CDR3aa: CASSFPLAGGSVAKNIQYF; CDR3nt: TGTGCCAGCAGTTTCCCTCTAGCGGGAGGCTCGGTAGCCAAAAACATTCAGTACTTC; abundance: -; v_gene: TRBV28; d_gene: TRBD2; j_gene: TRBJ2-4